This TCR beta chain was documented in a study of chemoradiotherapy in HPV16-positive cancers. Trimming took off 5 bases at V and 5 bases at J, with 3 bases between the two ends. The CDR3 covers 11 residues. CDR1 and CDR2 (germline): SEHNR, FQNEAQ (reference sequence). This clone was seen a few times. This table comes from immunoSEQ multiplex PCR, and its TCRdb copy is limited to in-frame clones, with some not included. The sample has over 10,000 clones; around 80% are singletons. The genes are TRBV7-9 and TRBJ1-4; unclear D gene. This material was collected from a patient who underwent chemoradiotherapy. The TCR comes from a human donor with HPV-associated anogenital cancer. This chain's CDR3 is CASSRNEKLFF. CDR3 DNA sequence: TGTGCCAGCAGCCGCAATGAAAAACTGTTTTTT. The full variable domain, with the rest looked up from reference TRBV7-9 and TRBJ1-4, is DTGVSQNPRHKITKRGQNVTFRCDPISEHNRLYWYRQTLGQGPEFLTYFQNEAQLEKSRLLSDRFSAERPKGSFSTLEIQRTEQGDSAMYLCASSRNEKLFFGSGTQLSVL.